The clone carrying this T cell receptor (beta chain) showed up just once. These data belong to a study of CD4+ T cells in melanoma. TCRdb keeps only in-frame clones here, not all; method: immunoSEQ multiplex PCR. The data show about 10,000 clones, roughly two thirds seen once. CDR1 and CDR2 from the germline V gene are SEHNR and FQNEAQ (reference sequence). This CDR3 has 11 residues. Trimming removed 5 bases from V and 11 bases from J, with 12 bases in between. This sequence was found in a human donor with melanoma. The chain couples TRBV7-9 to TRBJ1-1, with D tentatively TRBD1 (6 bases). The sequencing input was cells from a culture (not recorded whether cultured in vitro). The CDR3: CASSEQGQAFF. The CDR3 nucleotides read TGTGCCAGCAGCGAGCAGGGGCAGGCTTTCTTT.